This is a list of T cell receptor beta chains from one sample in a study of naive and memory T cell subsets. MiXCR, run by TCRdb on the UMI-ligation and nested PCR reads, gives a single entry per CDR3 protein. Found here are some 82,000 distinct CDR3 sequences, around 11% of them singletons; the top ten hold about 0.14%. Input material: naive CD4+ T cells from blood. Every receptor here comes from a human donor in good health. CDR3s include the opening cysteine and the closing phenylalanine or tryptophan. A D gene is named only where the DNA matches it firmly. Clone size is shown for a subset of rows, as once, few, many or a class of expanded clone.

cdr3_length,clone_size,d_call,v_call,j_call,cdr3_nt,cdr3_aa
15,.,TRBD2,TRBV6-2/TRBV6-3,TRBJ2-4,TGTGCCAGCAGTTTCCACAGCGGGAGCCAAAACATTCAGTACTTC,CASSFHSGSQNIQYF
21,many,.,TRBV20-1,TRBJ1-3,TGCAGTGCTAGAGCCGGTTTGGGCAGCAAATCCACTACTTACTCTGGAAACACCATATATTTT,CSARAGLGSKSTTYSGNTIYF
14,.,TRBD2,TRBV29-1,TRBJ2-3,TGCAGCGTTGTACGCGGGAGCTACACAGATACGCAGTATTTT,CSVVRGSYTDTQYF
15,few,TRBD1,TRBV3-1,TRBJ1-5,TGTGCCAGCAGCCAAGATCAGGGCAGGGGGGTGCCCCAGCATTTT,CASSQDQGRGVPQHF
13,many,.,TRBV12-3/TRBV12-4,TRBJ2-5,TGTGCCAGCAGTCTCACCGACGGGGAGACCCAGTACTTC,CASSLTDGETQYF
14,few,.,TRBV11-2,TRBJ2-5,TGTGCCAGCTGTGCAACCACCGGATTGGAGACCCAGTACTTC,CASCATTGLETQYF
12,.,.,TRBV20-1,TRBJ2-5,TGCAGTGCGCGGGCGGGATACAAGACCCAGTACTTC,CSARAGYKTQYF
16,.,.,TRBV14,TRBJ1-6,TGTGCCAGCAGATCGGGGGGCGTTCGGGGTAATTCACCCCTCCACTTT,CASRSGGVRGNSPLHF
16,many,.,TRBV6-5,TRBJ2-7,TGTGCCAGCAGTTACGGTGCGGGCCCGAGCTCCTACGAGCAGTACTTC,CASSYGAGPSSYEQYF
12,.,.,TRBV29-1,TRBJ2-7,TGCAGCGTCGGGCGATATGCCTACGAGCAGTACTTC,CSVGRYAYEQYF
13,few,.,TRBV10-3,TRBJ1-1,TGTGCCATCAGTGAGAGGGGCCCCGGGGAAGCTTTCTTT,CAISERGPGEAFF
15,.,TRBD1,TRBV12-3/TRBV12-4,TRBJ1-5,TGTGCCAGCAGTCCGGGACAGGGGGGTGGTCAGCCCCAGCATTTT,CASSPGQGGGQPQHF
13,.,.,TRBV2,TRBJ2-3,TGTGCCAGCAAAATTTACACTCCAGTTCTTTTGCATTTT,CASKIYTPVLLHF
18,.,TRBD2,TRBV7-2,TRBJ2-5,TGTGCCAGCAGCTTAGTCCCTAGCGGGGGCCCACTACAAGAGACCCAGTACTTC,CASSLVPSGGPLQETQYF
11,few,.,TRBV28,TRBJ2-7,TGTGCCAGCAGTTTCAGGGACGAGCAGTACTTC,CASSFRDEQYF
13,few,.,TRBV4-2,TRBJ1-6,TGTGCCAGCAGCCAAGACTGGAGGTCACCCCTCCACTTT,CASSQDWRSPLHF
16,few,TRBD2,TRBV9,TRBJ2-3,TGTGCCAGCAGCGCTCGGGAGGGCCGAGGTAAAGATACGCAGTATTTT,CASSAREGRGKDTQYF
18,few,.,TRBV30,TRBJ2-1,TGTGCCTGGAGTGTAAAACGGAAATCAGGGAAAAATTTCAATGAGCAGTTCTTC,CAWSVKRKSGKNFNEQFF
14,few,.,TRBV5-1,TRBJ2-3,TGCGCCAGCAGCAGGGACTCCTGGACAGATACGCAGTATTTT,CASSRDSWTDTQYF
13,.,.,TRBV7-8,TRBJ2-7,TGTGCCAGCAGCTACGACAACTCCTACGAGCAGTACTTC,CASSYDNSYEQYF
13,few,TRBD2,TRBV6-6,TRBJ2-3,TGTGCCGGCGGGAGCGAGAACACAGATACGCAGTATTTT,CAGGSENTDTQYF
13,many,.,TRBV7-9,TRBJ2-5,TGTGCCAGCAGCTTCCCCGTACAAGAGACCCAGTACTTC,CASSFPVQETQYF
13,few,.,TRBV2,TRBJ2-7,TGTGCCAGCAGTGCACAGGGAGACTACGAGCAGTACTTC,CASSAQGDYEQYF
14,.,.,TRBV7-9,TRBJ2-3,TGTGCCAGCAGCTTGAGTAGGTCGTGGGATACGCAGTATTTT,CASSLSRSWDTQYF
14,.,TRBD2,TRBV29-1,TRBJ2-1,TGCAGCGCAAGAGTCGGGACTAAATACAATGAGCAGTTCTTC,CSARVGTKYNEQFF
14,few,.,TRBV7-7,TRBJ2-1,TGTGCTAGCAGCCGAGGTCTCCTTCCCAATGAGCAGTTCTTC,CASSRGLLPNEQFF
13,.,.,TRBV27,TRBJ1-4,TGTGCCAGCAGTTCAACATCGGGGGGAAAACTGTTTTTT,CASSSTSGGKLFF
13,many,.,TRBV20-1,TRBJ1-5,TGCAGTGCTAGTGCGGCCCTCAATCAGCCCCAGCATTTT,CSASAALNQPQHF
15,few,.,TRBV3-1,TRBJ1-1,TGTGCCAGCAGCCAAACCAACTCCGCGAACACTGAAGCTTTCTTT,CASSQTNSANTEAFF
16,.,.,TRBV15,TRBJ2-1,TGTGCCACCAGCGGAAATCAGGGGGGTTGGTCCTACGAGCAGTTCTTC,CATSGNQGGWSYEQFF
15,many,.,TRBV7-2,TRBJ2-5,TGTGCCAGCAGCTACCAGCCATTGCCGCAAGAGACCCAGTACTTC,CASSYQPLPQETQYF
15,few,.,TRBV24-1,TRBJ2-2,TGTGCCACCAGTGACCAGGGACGAAACACCGGGGAGCTGTTTTTT,CATSDQGRNTGELFF
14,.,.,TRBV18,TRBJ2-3,TGTGCCAGCTCACCGGAGAGGGTTACAGATACGCAGTATTTT,CASSPERVTDTQYF
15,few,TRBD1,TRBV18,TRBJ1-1,TGTGCCAGCTCAGCAGTCGGGACAGGGGATACTGAAGCTTTCTTT,CASSAVGTGDTEAFF
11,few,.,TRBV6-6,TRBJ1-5,TGTGCCAGCAGCCTGAATCAGCCCCAGCATTTT,CASSLNQPQHF
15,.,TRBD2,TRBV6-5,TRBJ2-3,TGTGCCAGTCGGTTGCGGGGGGGCACAACAGATACGCAGTATTTT,CASRLRGGTTDTQYF
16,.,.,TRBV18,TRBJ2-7,TGTGCCAGCTCACCACCAAGGCTCGCGGACACCCACGAGCAGTACTTC,CASSPPRLADTHEQYF
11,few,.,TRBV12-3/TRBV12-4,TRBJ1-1,TGTGCCAGCAGTTTCCAACGTGAAGCTTTCTTT,CASSFQREAFF
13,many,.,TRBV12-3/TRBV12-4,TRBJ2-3,TGTGCCAGCAGTTTAGCGGTTTCGGATACGCAGTATTTT,CASSLAVSDTQYF
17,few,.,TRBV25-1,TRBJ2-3,TGTGCCAGCAGGGACTCACACGACCGTGGTGGCACAGATACGCAGTATTTT,CASRDSHDRGGTDTQYF
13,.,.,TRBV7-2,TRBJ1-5,TGTGCCAGCAGCTTACAGTCCTATCAGCCCCAGCATTTT,CASSLQSYQPQHF
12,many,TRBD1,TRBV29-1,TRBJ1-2,TGCAGCGTAGGGACAGGGGGCGATGGCTACACCTTC,CSVGTGGDGYTF
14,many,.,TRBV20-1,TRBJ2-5,TGCAGTGCTAGACCTGAACTGGTATCGGAGACCCAGTACTTC,CSARPELVSETQYF
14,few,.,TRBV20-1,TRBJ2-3,TGCAGTGCTCCGGAAGGGGGATACACAGATACGCAGTATTTT,CSAPEGGYTDTQYF
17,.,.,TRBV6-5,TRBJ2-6,TGTGCCAGCGGACGAAGGCAGTCGAGCTCTGGGGCCAACGTCCTGACTTTC,CASGRRQSSSGANVLTF
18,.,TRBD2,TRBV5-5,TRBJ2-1,TGTGCCAGCAGCCCGGGACTAGCGGGGGGAAACTCCTACAATGAGCAGTTCTTC,CASSPGLAGGNSYNEQFF
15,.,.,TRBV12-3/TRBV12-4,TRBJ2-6,TGTGCCAGCAGTAACTCAGGGGCTGGGGCCAACGTCCTGACTTTC,CASSNSGAGANVLTF
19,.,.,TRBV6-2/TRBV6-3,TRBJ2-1,TGTGCCAGCAGTTACCGCACATCGACTAGGCAGCGCTATTACAATGAGCAGTTCTTC,CASSYRTSTRQRYYNEQFF
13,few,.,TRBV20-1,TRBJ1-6,TGCAGTGCTCCGACAGGCTATAATTCACCCCTCCACTTT,CSAPTGYNSPLHF
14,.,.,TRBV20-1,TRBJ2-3,TGCAGTGCTATATCCGGGGCCCGCACAGATACGCAGTATTTT,CSAISGARTDTQYF
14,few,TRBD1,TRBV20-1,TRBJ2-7,TGCAGTGCTAGGGGGACAGGAACCCCCTACGAGCAGTACTTC,CSARGTGTPYEQYF